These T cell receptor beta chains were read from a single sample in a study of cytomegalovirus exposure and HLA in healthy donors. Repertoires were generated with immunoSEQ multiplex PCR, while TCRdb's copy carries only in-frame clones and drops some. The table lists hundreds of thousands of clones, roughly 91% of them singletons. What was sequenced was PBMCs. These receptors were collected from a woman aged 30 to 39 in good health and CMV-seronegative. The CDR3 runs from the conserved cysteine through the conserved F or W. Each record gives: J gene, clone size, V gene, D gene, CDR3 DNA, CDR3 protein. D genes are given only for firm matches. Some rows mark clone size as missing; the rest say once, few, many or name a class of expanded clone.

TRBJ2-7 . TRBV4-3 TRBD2 TGCGCCAGCAGGGCCCAGCTCACTAGCGGGAGGGCCGGGGAGCAGTACTTC CASRAQLTSGRAGEQYF
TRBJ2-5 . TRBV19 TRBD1 TGTGCCAGCAGTACAGGGGTCGAGACCCAGTACTTC CASSTGVETQYF
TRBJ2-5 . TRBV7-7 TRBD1 TGTGCCAGCAGCTTATACGGGACAGAAGAGACCCAGTACTTC CASSLYGTEETQYF
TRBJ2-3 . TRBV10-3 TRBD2 TGTGCCATCAGTGAGTCATCGAGTAGCGGGAGAACAGATACGCAGTATTTT CAISESSSSGRTDTQYF
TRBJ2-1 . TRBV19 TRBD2 TGTGCCAGTAGTATAACTAGCGGGAGGTACAATGAGCAGTTCTTC CASSITSGRYNEQFF
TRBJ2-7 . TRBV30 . TGTGCCTGGAGTACTGGGAGCTACGAGCAGTACTTC CAWSTGSYEQYF
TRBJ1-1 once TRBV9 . TGTGCCAGCAGCGCAAGGGCGAGGAACACTGAAGCTTTCTTT CASSARARNTEAFF
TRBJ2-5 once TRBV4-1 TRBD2 TGCGCCAGCAGCGTCGGGGGAGGGGAGACCCAGTACTTC CASSVGGGETQYF
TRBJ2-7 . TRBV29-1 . TGCAGCGGATCCGGGCTCGGGGATTCCGAGCAGTACTTC CSGSGLGDSEQYF
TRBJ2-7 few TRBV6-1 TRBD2 TGTGCCAGCAGTCGGGAGGATAGGGCCTCCTACGAGCAGTACTTC CASSREDRASYEQYF
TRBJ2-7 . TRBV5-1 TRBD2 TGCGCCAGCAGTTTAGCGGGAGTAAGGGAGCAGTACTTC CASSLAGVREQYF
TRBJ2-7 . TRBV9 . TGTGCCAGCAGCGGTAACTCCTACGAGCAGTACTTC CASSGNSYEQYF
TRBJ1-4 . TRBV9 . TGTGCCAGCAGCGGACCGGACGATAATAATGAAAAACTGTTTTTT CASSGPDDNNEKLFF
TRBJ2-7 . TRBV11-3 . TGTGCCAGCAGCTCCCTTGAGTCCTACGAGCAGTACTTC CASSSLESYEQYF
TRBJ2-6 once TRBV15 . TGTGCCACCAGCAGAGACCAGGGATCTGGGGCCAACGTCCTGACTTTC CATSRDQGSGANVLTF
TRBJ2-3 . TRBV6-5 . TGTGCCAGCAGTTACGGGGACTCGAACACAGATACGCAGTATTTT CASSYGDSNTDTQYF
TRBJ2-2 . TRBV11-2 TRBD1 TGTGCCAGCAGCACAAACAGGGGGCGGACCGGGGAGCTGTTTTTT CASSTNRGRTGELFF
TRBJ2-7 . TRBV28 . TGTGCCAGCAGTCCCGGGGGACGGGACCCCTACGAGCAGTACTTC CASSPGGRDPYEQYF
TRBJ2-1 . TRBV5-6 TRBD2 TGTGCCAGCAGCTCGTACGGACTAGCGGGAGACAATGAGCAGTTCTTC CASSSYGLAGDNEQFF
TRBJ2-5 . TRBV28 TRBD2 TGTGCCAGCACCGGGACTAGCGAGTTAGAGACCCAGTACTTC CASTGTSELETQYF
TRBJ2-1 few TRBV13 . TGTGCCAGCAGCTTAGGGGGTAATGAGCAGTTCTTC CASSLGGNEQFF
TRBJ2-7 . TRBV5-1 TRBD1 TGCGCCAGCAGAGCAGGGGGCCCCAACGAGCAGTACTTC CASRAGGPNEQYF
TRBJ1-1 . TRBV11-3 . TGTGCCAGCAGCTCCGGACAGAAAAACACTGAAGCTTTCTTT CASSSGQKNTEAFF
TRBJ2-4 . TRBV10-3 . TGTGCCATCAGTGCCCTAGCGCCAGAGGCCAAAAACATTCAGTACTTC CAISALAPEAKNIQYF
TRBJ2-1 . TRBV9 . TGTGCCAGCAGCGTAGCTTCGGAGATGGGGCAAATAGGGCAGTTCTTC CASSVASEMGQIGQFF
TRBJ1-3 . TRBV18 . TGTGCCAGCTCAGAACAGCGTTCTGGAAACACCATATATTTT CASSEQRSGNTIYF
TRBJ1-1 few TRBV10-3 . TGTGCCATCAGTGAGTCGAAGGGTCAGAACACTGAAGCTTTCTTT CAISESKGQNTEAFF
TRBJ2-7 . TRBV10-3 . TGTGCCCCGCATCGCGGCTCCTACGAGCAGTACTTC CAPHRGSYEQYF
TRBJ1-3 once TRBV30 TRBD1 TGTGCCTGGAGTACAGGACAGGGCCCTGGAAACACCATATATTTT CAWSTGQGPGNTIYF
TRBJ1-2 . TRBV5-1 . TGCGCCAGCAGCTGGGGGGACCCCCAGAACTATGGCTACACCTTC CASSWGDPQNYGYTF
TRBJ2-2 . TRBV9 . TGTGCCAGCATGGCAGGGAACACCGGGGAGCTGTTTTTT CASMAGNTGELFF
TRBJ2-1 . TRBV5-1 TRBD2 TGCGCCAGCGGCGGGACTAGCTCCTACAATGAGCAGTTCTTC CASGGTSSYNEQFF
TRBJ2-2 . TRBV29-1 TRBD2 TGCAGCGTTGAAGCGGGACTATACACCGGGGAGCTGTTTTTT CSVEAGLYTGELFF
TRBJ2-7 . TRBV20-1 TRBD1 TGCAGTGCTCTCACAGGGGACGAGCAGTACTTC CSALTGDEQYF
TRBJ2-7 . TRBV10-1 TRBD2 TGCGCCAGCCCCCCCGAAAGGGAGGGGCAGTACTTC CASPPEREGQYF
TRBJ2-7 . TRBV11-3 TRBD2 TGTGCCAGCAGCCTCTCTTGGGGTAGCGGGGGAGTCTACGAGCAGTACTTC CASSLSWGSGGVYEQYF
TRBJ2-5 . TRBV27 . TGTGCCAGCAGTCCAGGCGGGGAGACCCAGTACTTC CASSPGGETQYF
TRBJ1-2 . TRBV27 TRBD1 TGTGCCAGCTCCCAAAGGGCAGGGGGCCATGGCTACACCTTC CASSQRAGGHGYTF
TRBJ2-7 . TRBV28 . TGTGCCAGCAGTTGGGGCGGACCATCCTACGAGCAGTACTTC CASSWGGPSYEQYF
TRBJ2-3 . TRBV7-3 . TGTGCCAGCAGCTTCTTTGTTTCGGATACGCAGTATTTT CASSFFVSDTQYF
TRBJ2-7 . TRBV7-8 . TGTGCCAGCAGCTTAGCCCGGGAGTACGAGCAGTACTTC CASSLAREYEQYF
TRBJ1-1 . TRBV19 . TGTGCCAGTAGTGCGCCGGGCAGAGTTACTGAAGCTTTCTTT CASSAPGRVTEAFF
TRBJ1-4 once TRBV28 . TGTGCCAGCAGTCCCGACAGGATCCGGGGGGAACTGTTTTTT CASSPDRIRGELFF
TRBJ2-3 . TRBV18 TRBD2 TGTGCCAGCTCACGCTCGGGACTAGTGACAGATACGCAGTATTTT CASSRSGLVTDTQYF
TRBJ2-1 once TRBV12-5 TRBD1 TGTGCTAGTGGTTTGTATGTAGGACAGGGGGGTTGGAATGAGCAGTTCTTC CASGLYVGQGGWNEQFF
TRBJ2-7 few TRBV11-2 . TGTGCCAGCAGCTCGGGACCGACCTACGAGCAGTACTTC CASSSGPTYEQYF